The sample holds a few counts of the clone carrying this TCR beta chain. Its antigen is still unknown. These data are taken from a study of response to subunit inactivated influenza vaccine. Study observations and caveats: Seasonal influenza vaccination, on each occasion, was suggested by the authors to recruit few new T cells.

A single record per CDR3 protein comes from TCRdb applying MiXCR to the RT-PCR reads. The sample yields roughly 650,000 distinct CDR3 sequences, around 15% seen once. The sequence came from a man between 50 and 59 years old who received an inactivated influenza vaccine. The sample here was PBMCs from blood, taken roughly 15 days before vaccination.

CDR3 nucleotides: TGTGCCAGCAGTTACCGTAGCGGCTCCTACAATGAGCAGTTCTTC. Translation: CASSYRSGSYNEQFF. The chain uses TRBV6-2 or TRBV6-3 and TRBJ2-1; possibly TRBD2 for D (6 bases). The CDR3 covers 15 residues. The V gene's germline CDR1 is MNHEY and CDR2 SVGEGT. Deletions cut 2 bases from V and 0 bases from J, with 8 bases between.